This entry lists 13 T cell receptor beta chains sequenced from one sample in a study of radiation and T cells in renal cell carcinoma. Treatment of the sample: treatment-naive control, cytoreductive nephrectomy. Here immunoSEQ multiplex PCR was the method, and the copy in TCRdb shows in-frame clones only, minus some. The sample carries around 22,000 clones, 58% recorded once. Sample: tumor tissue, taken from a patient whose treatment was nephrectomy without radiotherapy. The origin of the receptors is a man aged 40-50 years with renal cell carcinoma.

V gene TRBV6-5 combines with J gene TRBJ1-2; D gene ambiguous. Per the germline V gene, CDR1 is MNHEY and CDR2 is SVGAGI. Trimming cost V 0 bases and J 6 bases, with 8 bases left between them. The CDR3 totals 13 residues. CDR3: CASSYSSKDGYTF. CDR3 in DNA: TGTGCCAGCAGTTACTCATCCAAGGATGGCTACACCTTC.

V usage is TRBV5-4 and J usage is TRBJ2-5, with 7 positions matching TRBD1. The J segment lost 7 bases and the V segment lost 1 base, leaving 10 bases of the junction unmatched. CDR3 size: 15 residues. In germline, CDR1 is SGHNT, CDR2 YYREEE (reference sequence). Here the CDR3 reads CASSLPHRGVRTQYF. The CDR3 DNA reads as TGTGCCAGCAGCTTGCCGCACAGGGGCGTTCGGACCCAGTACTTC.

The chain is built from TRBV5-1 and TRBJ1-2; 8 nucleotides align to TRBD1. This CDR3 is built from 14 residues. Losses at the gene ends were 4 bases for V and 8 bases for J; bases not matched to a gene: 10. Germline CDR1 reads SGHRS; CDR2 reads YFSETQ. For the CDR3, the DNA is TGCGCCAGCAGCCTTACGGACAGGGCAGGAGGCTACACCTTC. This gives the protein CASSLTDRAGGYTF.

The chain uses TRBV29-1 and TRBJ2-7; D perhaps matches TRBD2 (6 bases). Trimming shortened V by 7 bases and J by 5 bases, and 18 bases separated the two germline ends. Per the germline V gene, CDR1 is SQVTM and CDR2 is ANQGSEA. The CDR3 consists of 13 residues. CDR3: CSGTGTGVHEQYV. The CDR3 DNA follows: TGCAGCGGGACCGGGACGGGAGTGCACGAGCAGTACGTC.

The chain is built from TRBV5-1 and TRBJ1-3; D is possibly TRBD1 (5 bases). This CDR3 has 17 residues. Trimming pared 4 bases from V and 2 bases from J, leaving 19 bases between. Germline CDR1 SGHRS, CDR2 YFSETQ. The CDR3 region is CASSIDSFPSAGNTIYF. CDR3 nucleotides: TGCGCCAGCAGCATTGACAGCTTCCCCAGCGCTGGAAACACCATATATTTT.

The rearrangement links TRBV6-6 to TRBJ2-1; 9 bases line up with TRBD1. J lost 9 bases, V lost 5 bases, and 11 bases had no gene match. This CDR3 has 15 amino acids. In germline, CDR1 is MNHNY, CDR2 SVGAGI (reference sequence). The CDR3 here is CASSPGQGGSGEQFF. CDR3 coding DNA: TGTGCCAGCAGTCCGGGACAGGGAGGTTCGGGTGAGCAGTTCTTC.

The CDR3 DNA is TGTGCCAGCAGCATGCGCCAGGGAGGGGTGTTAAATTATGGCTACACCTTC. This sequence encodes CASSMRQGGVLNYGYTF. The J gene is TRBJ1-2, the V gene TRBV5-4; D is possibly TRBD1 (5 bases). The germline CDR1 and CDR2 sequences are SGHNT and YYREEE (reference sequence). The germline V and J ends were trimmed by 4 bases and 5 bases, with 24 bases remaining between them. The CDR3 runs 17 residues.

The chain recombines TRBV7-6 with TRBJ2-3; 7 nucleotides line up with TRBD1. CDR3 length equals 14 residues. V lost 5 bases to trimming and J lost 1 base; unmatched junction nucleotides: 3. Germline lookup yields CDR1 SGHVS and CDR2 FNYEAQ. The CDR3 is CASSQGVGTDTQYF. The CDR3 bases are TGTGCCAGCAGCCAGGGGGTCGGCACAGATACGCAGTATTTT.

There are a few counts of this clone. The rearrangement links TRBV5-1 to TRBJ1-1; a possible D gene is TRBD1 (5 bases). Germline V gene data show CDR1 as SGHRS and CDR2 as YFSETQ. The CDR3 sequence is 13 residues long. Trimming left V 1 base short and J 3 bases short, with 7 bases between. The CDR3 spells CASSLTGDTEAFF. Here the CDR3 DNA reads TGCGCCAGCAGCTTGACGGGGGACACTGAAGCTTTCTTT. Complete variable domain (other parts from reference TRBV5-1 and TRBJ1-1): KAGVTQTPRYLIKTRGQQVTLSCSPISGHRSVSWYQQTPGQGLQFLFEYFSETQRNKGNFPGRFSGRQFSNSRSEMNVSTLELGDSALYLCASSLTGDTEAFFGQGTRLTVV.

The CDR3 is CASSPGLGYNEQFF. As DNA, the CDR3 is TGTGCCAGCAGCCCAGGTCTGGGATACAATGAGCAGTTCTTC. V gene TRBV9 combines with J gene TRBJ2-1; D unclear. There are 14 residues in the CDR3. The V gene's germline CDR1 is SGDLS and CDR2 YYNGEE. V lost 4 bases, J lost 4 bases, and 12 bases lay in between.

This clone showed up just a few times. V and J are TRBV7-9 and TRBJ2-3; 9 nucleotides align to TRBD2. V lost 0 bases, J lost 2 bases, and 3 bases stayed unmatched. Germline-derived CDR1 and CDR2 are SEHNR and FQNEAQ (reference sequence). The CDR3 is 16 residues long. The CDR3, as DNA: TGTGCCAGCAGCTTAGCTGCGGGAGGGGACACAGATACGCAGTATTTT. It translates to CASSLAAGGDTDTQYF.

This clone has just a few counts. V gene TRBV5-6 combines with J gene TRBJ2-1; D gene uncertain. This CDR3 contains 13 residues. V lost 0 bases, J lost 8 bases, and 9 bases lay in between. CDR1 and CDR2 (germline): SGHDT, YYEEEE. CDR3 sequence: CASSLVLMDEQFF. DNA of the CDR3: TGTGCCAGCAGCTTGGTCCTGATGGATGAGCAGTTCTTC.

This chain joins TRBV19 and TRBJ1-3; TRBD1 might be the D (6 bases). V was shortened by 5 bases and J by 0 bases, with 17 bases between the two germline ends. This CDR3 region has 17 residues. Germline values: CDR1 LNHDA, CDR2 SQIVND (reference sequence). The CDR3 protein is CASSSRQATFSGNTIYF. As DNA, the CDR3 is TGTGCCAGTAGTTCACGACAGGCAACCTTCTCTGGAAACACCATATATTTT.